This T cell receptor beta chain was documented in a study of immune heterogeneity within non-small cell lung tumors. Study conclusions and caveats: The correlation between local T-cell clonality and local tumor mutational burden was positive, moderate in strength and statistically significant, with R approximately 0.34. Identical dominant CDR3 beta clonotypes recurred across a patient's tumor sites, together with site-unique high-frequency clones.

Genomic DNA extracted from bulk tumor tissue served as template. A total of roughly 600 ng was used per sample. Each primary tumor yielded several biopsies, collected far apart from one another at surgery. Before undergoing curative surgery, patients had newly diagnosed non-small cell lung cancer that was untreated. The CDR3 spans 11 residues. Germline assignment: CDR1 SGHRS and CDR2 YFSETQ. The ends lost 7 bases at V and 4 bases at J; junction bases unmatched: 2. It was with 32 V and 13 J primers that multiplex PCR amplified TCR beta CDR3. TCRdb analysed the multiplex PCR reads with MiXCR anew, one entry per CDR3 protein. The sample lists roughly 5,000 distinct CDR3 sequences; 36% were seen once. Comment on this clonotype: Antigen specificity is unknown.

The chain has TRBV5-1 and TRBJ2-7; 7 nucleotides align to TRBD2. The sequenced sample consisted of lung tumor tissue. The source is a woman between 45 and 60 years old with non-small cell lung cancer. CDR3 loop: CASRGEYEQYF. The CDR3 region has the DNA TGCGCCAGCCGGGGGGAATACGAGCAGTACTTC.